Below are 8 T cell receptor beta chains sequenced from a single sample in a study of neurological immune-mediated disorders. TCRdb re-derived calls from the 5' RACE reads in MiXCR, one entry per CDR3 protein. The sample yields about 66,000 distinct CDR3 sequences, 5.2% seen once. Sequencing used PBMCs. These receptor sequences come from a woman aged 30 to 39 with multiple sclerosis.

This clonotype was seen at least ten times. The CDR3 DNA sequence: TGTGCCAGCAGCTTTGGTTGGGAGACCCAGTACTTC. Its protein product is CASSFGWETQYF. The rearrangement uses TRBV5-5 and TRBJ2-5; D is undetermined. The germline V and J ends were trimmed by 2 bases and 5 bases, with 7 bases remaining between them. CDR3 size: 12 residues. CDR1 SGHKS and CDR2 YYEKEE come from the germline V gene (reference sequence).

This clonotype was observed at least ten times. V and J are TRBV20-1 and TRBJ2-2; D may correspond to TRBD1 or TRBD2 (5 bases each). Trimming took 1 base from V and 6 from J, leaving 15 bases between them. This CDR3 region has 15 residues. The germline CDR1 and CDR2 sequences are DFQATT and SNEGSKA (reference sequence). The CDR3 sequence is CSARGGAREPGELFF. In DNA form, the CDR3 reads TGCAGTGCTAGAGGTGGGGCGAGGGAACCCGGGGAGCTGTTTTTT.

This clonotype has a count of ten or more. This rearrangement joins TRBV7-2 to TRBJ2-5; 14 nucleotides agree with TRBD2. V lost 4 bases, J lost 5 bases, and 6 bases stayed unmatched. CDR1 SGHTA and CDR2 FQGNSA come from the germline V gene. The CDR3 runs to 16 residues. CDR3 nucleotide sequence: TGTGCCAGCAGCTCGTCGACTAGCGGGGGGGCCGAGACCCAGTACTTC. Translating it yields CASSSSTSGGAETQYF.

This clonotype was counted ten times or more. The chain is built from TRBV15 and TRBJ2-2; no firm D call. The CDR3 spans 13 residues. Germline V gene sequence: CDR1 LNHNV, CDR2 YYDKDF (reference sequence). Trimming left V 6 bases short and J 6 bases short, with 11 bases between. The CDR3 region has the DNA TGTGCCACCAGTAGTTTTTCTCCCGGGGAGCTGTTTTTT. Translation gives CATSSFSPGELFF.

A remark on this clonotype: This clone may be a read error of a much larger clone one base away. The chain combines TRBV5-6 with TRBJ2-1; D is possibly TRBD1 (5 bases). This CDR3 spans 14 amino acids. V lost 0 bases, J lost 3 bases, and 7 bases lay in between. From germline, CDR1 is SGHDT and CDR2 YYEEEE. CDR3 amino acids: CASSLGQCYNEQFF. CDR3 nucleotides: TGTGCCAGCAGCTTGGGACAGTGCTACAATGAGCAGTTCTTC.

The sample holds many counts of this clonotype. The genes are TRBV10-3 and TRBJ1-1; D is unresolved. V lost 3 bases and J 2 bases, leaving 16 bases between the germline ends. The germline V gene has CDR1 ENHRY and CDR2 SYGVKD. The CDR3 has 16 amino acids. The CDR3 loop is CAISELDPTSNTEAFF. The DNA for the CDR3 is TGTGCCATCAGTGAATTGGACCCTACTTCCAACACTGAAGCTTTCTTT.

This clonotype occurred many times. The chain joins TRBV29-1 to TRBJ1-1; the match to TRBD1 covers 8 bases. The CDR3 consists of 12 residues. V gave up 7 bases and J gave up 3 bases; unmatched junction bases: 4. CDR1 SQVTM and CDR2 ANQGSEA come from the germline V gene. CDR3 nucleotides: TGCAGCGGTGGACAGGGTTACACTGAAGCTTTCTTT. This translates into CSGGQGYTEAFF. The full variable domain, with the rest looked up from reference TRBV29-1 and TRBJ1-1, is SAVISQKPSRDICQRGTSLTIQCQVDSQVTMMFWYRQQPGQSLTLIATANQGSEATYESGFVIDKFPISRPNLTFSTLTVSNMSPEDSSIYLCSGGQGYTEAFFGQGTRLTVV.

This chain connects TRBV20-1 to TRBJ2-3, with D maybe TRBD1 (6 bases). The CDR3 has 15 residues. Germline CDR1 DFQATT, CDR2 SNEGSKA (reference sequence). The V and J ends lost 6 bases and 4 bases respectively, with 20 bases between them. CDR3 sequence: CSAYHTGPNPDTQYF. In nucleotides, the CDR3 is TGCAGTGCCTACCATACAGGGCCCAACCCAGATACGCAGTATTTT.